These 29 T cell receptor beta chains share one sample of origin, sequenced in a study of blood T cells in healthy people across ages. PCR was performed a second time for roughly 7 to 12 cycles using a sample-barcoded 5' primer and a J-beta primer mix. TCRdb fed the 5' RACE reads into MiXCR, producing one record per CDR3 protein. The table shows about 1 million distinct CDR3 sequences, with roughly 24% occurring only once. These data also formed part of another study, on T cells of mothers and their children.

The sequencing input was blood. The receptors stem from a girl aged 2-10 years in good health.

A few counts support this clonotype. The rearrangement joins TRBV7-2 to TRBJ2-1; possibly TRBD2 for D (5 bases). CDR1 SGHTA and CDR2 FQGNSA come from the germline V gene. The V gene lost 5 bases and the J gene lost 3 bases, with 14 bases spanning the gap. The CDR3 is 15 amino acids. The CDR3 sequence: CASSILAGIYNEQFF. The CDR3 DNA reads as TGTGCCAGCAGCATACTGGCGGGTATCTACAATGAGCAGTTCTTC.

The rearrangement joins TRBV2 to TRBJ2-7, with 9 bases that match TRBD1. Germline CDR1 is SNHLY and CDR2 is FYNNEI. V shed 7 bases, J shed 6 bases, and the junction held 10 bases outside the gene matches. This CDR3 is 14 amino acids long. CDR3 in DNA: TGTGCCAGCAAAGACCAGGACAGGGGCCCCGAGCAGTACTTC. The encoded protein is CASKDQDRGPEQYF.

This sequence joins TRBV20-1 and TRBJ1-2; D is unresolved. V was clipped by 7 bases and J by 7 bases, with 13 bases between them. The CDR3 runs to 11 residues. Germline V gene data show CDR1 as DFQATT and CDR2 as SNEGSKA (reference sequence). The DNA of the CDR3 is TGCAGTGTGCCGCAAAGTATTGGCTACACCTTC. Its translation is CSVPQSIGYTF.

The chain couples TRBV9 to TRBJ2-4; D unresolved. Germline V lookup: CDR1 SGDLS, CDR2 YYNGEE. This CDR3 region has 16 residues. The ends were cut back, 3 bases at V and 2 bases at J, with 15 bases in the middle. In DNA, the CDR3 is TGTGCCAGCAGCGAAGGATTTATCAAGCCCAAAAACATTCAGTACTTC. Translating it yields CASSEGFIKPKNIQYF. Looking up the rest from reference TRBV9 and TRBJ2-4 gives the full variable domain: DSGVTQTPKHLITATGQRVTLRCSPRSGDLSVYWYQQSLDQGLQFLIQYYNGEERAKGNILERFSAQQFPDLHSELNLSSLELGDSALYFCASSEGFIKPKNIQYFGAGTRLSVL.

In its sample, this clonotype was seen a few times. V usage is TRBV6-6 and J usage is TRBJ2-7; 7 nucleotides match TRBD2. CDR1 is MNHNY, CDR2 SVGAGI, per germline (reference sequence). The V gene end was trimmed by 5 bases and the J gene end by 5 bases; junction bases not matched to a gene: 3. CDR3 length equals 12 residues. Here the CDR3 reads CASSLAAHEQYF. CDR3 bases: TGTGCCAGCAGTCTAGCGGCCCACGAGCAGTACTTC.

This chain connects TRBV24-1 to TRBJ2-1; no reliable D call. Germline CDR1 and CDR2: KGHDR and SFDVKD. V was clipped by 4 bases and J by 6 bases, with 9 bases between them. The CDR3 runs to 13 residues. CDR3 coding DNA: TGTGCCACCAGTGACACCATTCTCAATGAGCAGTTCTTC. Amino acid sequence: CATSDTILNEQFF.

The rearrangement uses TRBV14 and TRBJ2-5; D unresolved. Trimming took 1 base from V and 5 from J, leaving 14 bases between them. This CDR3 has 15 residues. Germline values: CDR1 SGHDN, CDR2 FVKESK. Here the CDR3 reads CASSQANGPRETQYF. The CDR3 DNA is TGTGCCAGCAGCCAAGCCAACGGTCCGAGGGAGACCCAGTACTTC. Combining the CDR3 with reference TRBV14 and TRBJ2-5 gives the whole variable domain EAGVTQFPSHSVIEKGQTVTLRCDPISGHDNLYWYRRVMGKEIKFLLHFVKESKQDESGMPNNRFLAERTGGTYSTLKVQPAELEDSGVYFCASSQANGPRETQYFGPGTRLLVL.

This sequence joins TRBV28 and TRBJ2-7; 9 bases align to TRBD1. CDR3 length: 14 amino acids. J was trimmed by 5 bases and V by 9 bases; bases with no gene match: 11. Germline-derived CDR1 and CDR2 are MDHEN and SYDVKM. The CDR3 is CASSPGQGVDEQYF. For the CDR3, the DNA is TGTGCCAGTTCCCCGGGACAGGGTGTCGACGAGCAGTACTTC.

This clonotype was counted only a few times. V gene TRBV11-3 combines with J gene TRBJ1-1; D gene unclear. V was shortened by 6 bases and J by 1 base, with 12 bases between the two germline ends. Germline values: CDR1 SGHNT, CDR2 YENEEA. The CDR3 sequence is 14 residues long. Written as DNA, the CDR3 is TGTGCCAGCAGGCAAAAGGAGAGGAACACTGAAGCTTTCTTT. Its protein is CASRQKERNTEAFF.

The chain uses TRBV29-1 and TRBJ1-4; possibly TRBD1 for D (5 bases). This CDR3 region has 14 residues. V dropped 7 bases and J dropped 8 bases, with 20 bases sitting between them. Per germline, CDR1 SQVTM and CDR2 ANQGSEA. CDR3 nucleotide sequence: TGCAGCGCGGGACCAAGTCACGGATGGGAAAAACTGTTTTTT. Protein product: CSAGPSHGWEKLFF.

The chain is built from TRBV24-1 and TRBJ2-3; 11 bases are shared with TRBD2. With 6 bases clipped from V and 6 bases from J, the junction kept 4 bases outside the gene matches. Germline V gene lookup returns CDR1 KGHDR and CDR2 SFDVKD. This CDR3 contains 14 residues. The CDR3 loop reads CATSLAGGSDTQYF. In nucleotides, the CDR3 is TGTGCCACCAGTCTAGCGGGAGGATCTGATACGCAGTATTTT.

The rearrangement uses TRBV7-9 and TRBJ2-1, with D perhaps TRBD2 (7 bases). Judging by the DNA end, TRBJ2-5 fits better; the J call may be wrong. The CDR3 covers 16 residues. Germline CDR1 and CDR2: SEHNR and FQNEAQ (reference sequence). The CDR3 loop is CASSSLLGGPQETQYF. CDR3 in DNA: TGTGCCAGCAGCTCCCTCCTCGGGGGGCCTCAAGAGACCCAGTACTTC.

The J gene is TRBJ2-1, the V gene TRBV5-1; 8 bases agree with TRBD2. J was trimmed by 4 bases and V by 0 bases; bases with no gene match: 9. Germline lookup yields CDR1 SGHRS and CDR2 YFSETQ. The CDR3 totals 17 residues. CDR3 nucleotides: TGCGCCAGCAGCTTGGGCGCTAGCGGGTTATTTTACAATGAGCAGTTCTTC. Protein sequence: CASSLGASGLFYNEQFF. The full variable domain, in which reference TRBV5-1 and TRBJ2-1 provide the parts outside the CDR3, is KAGVTQTPRYLIKTRGQQVTLSCSPISGHRSVSWYQQTPGQGLQFLFEYFSETQRNKGNFPGRFSGRQFSNSRSEMNVSTLELGDSALYLCASSLGASGLFYNEQFFGPGTRLTVL.

This clonotype has just a few counts. This sequence joins TRBV7-9 and TRBJ2-4; maybe TRBD2 (5 bases). The V and J ends lost 3 bases and 4 bases respectively, with 13 bases between them. This CDR3 has 15 residues. Germline values: CDR1 SEHNR, CDR2 FQNEAQ (reference sequence). CDR3 residues: CASSFAGIEKNIQYF. The CDR3 nucleotides read TGTGCCAGCAGCTTCGCGGGCATCGAGAAAAACATTCAGTACTTC.

V usage is TRBV6-6 and J usage is TRBJ1-1, with D unclear. Trimming shortened V by 1 base and J by 8 bases, and 5 bases separated the two germline ends. This CDR3 contains 11 residues. Germline V gene lookup returns CDR1 MNHNY and CDR2 SVGAGI (reference sequence). CDR3 nucleotides: TGTGCCAGCAGTTACTGGCAGGAAGCTTTCTTT. Its translation is CASSYWQEAFF.

This clonotype was seen a few times. V gene TRBV27 combines with J gene TRBJ1-2; D gene unclear. The CDR3 extends over 13 amino acids. Trimming pared 5 bases from V and 1 base from J, leaving 8 bases between. CDR1 and CDR2 (germline): MNHEY, SMNVEV (reference sequence). For the CDR3, the DNA is TGTGCCAGCAGTCCTCGGATTAACTATGGCTACACCTTC. It is translated as CASSPRINYGYTF.

V is TRBV24-1 and J is TRBJ2-1; D perhaps matches TRBD2 (6 bases). The last part of the DNA fits TRBJ2-5 better; the J call may be wrong. CDR3 length: 14 residues. The germline V gene has CDR1 KGHDR and CDR2 SFDVKD. As DNA, the CDR3 is TGTGCCACCAGTGATTCGAGGAGGGGAGAGACCCAGTACTTC. Amino acids: CATSDSRRGETQYF.

CDR3 sequence: CSDGTGSGYTF. CDR3 DNA sequence: TGCAGCGACGGGACAGGGTCGGGCTACACCTTC. This rearrangement joins TRBV29-1 to TRBJ1-2, with 9 bases identical to TRBD1. The CDR3 extends over 11 amino acids. Looked up from germline, CDR1 is SQVTM and CDR2 is ANQGSEA. With V trimmed by 7 bases and J by 8 bases, 5 bases remained unmatched.

A remark on this clonotype: This CDR3 fails to terminate in the conserved phenylalanine or tryptophan, so it likely reflects a read error. V is TRBV11-3 and J is TRBJ2-4, with a weak D call TRBD2 (6 bases). The CDR3 runs to 16 residues. Germline CDR1 is SGHNT and CDR2 is YENEEA. V was clipped by 3 bases and J by 1 base, with 13 bases between them. Here the CDR3 reads CASSLRRGGAKNIQYL. In nucleotides, the CDR3 is TGTGCCAGCAGCTTGAGGCGGGGCGGGGCCAAAAACATTCAGTACCTC.

The chain recombines TRBV29-1 with TRBJ2-1; possible D gene TRBD2, 5 bases. The closer fit of TRBJ2-5 to the DNA end suggests the J call may be wrong. The V gene's germline CDR1 is SQVTM and CDR2 ANQGSEA. The CDR3 loop spans 11 amino acids. CDR3 protein: CSVASSETQYF. CDR3 nucleotide sequence: TGCAGCGTTGCTAGCTCGGAGACCCAGTACTTC.

In this sample, this clonotype turned up a few times. This chain uses TRBV7-9 with TRBJ2-1, with D possibly matching TRBD2 (6 bases). The CDR3 is made up of 15 amino acids. Germline-derived CDR1 and CDR2 are SEHNR and FQNEAQ (reference sequence). V was cut by 5 bases and J by 2 bases, with 13 bases left in between. This CDR3 reads CASSATRDPYNEQFF. As DNA, the CDR3 is TGTGCCAGCAGCGCGACTAGGGATCCCTACAATGAGCAGTTCTTC.

This clonotype was detected only a few times. This chain joins TRBV12-3 or TRBV12-4 and TRBJ2-5, with D possibly being TRBD2 (6 bases). CDR3 size: 17 residues. V lost 5 bases to trimming and J lost 7 bases, with 26 bases between them. CDR3 sequence: CASSQRPSSVVSGTQYF. CDR3 nucleotides: TGTGCCAGCAGTCAACGCCCGTCTAGCGTGGTCAGCGGGACCCAGTACTTC.

The chain has TRBV3-1 and TRBJ2-1; 8 bases fit TRBD2. CDR1 LGHDT and CDR2 YNNKEL come from the germline V gene (reference sequence). The V gene end was trimmed by 5 bases and the J gene end by 6 bases; junction bases not matched to a gene: 3. The CDR3 is made up of 13 amino acids. CDR3 sequence (DNA): TGTGCCAGCAGCGATACTAGCGGCAATGAGCAGTTCTTC. Its translation is CASSDTSGNEQFF.

CDR3 region: CASSQVFGDTQYF. CDR3 DNA: TGTGCCAGCAGCCAAGTCTTCGGGGATACGCAGTATTTT. This chain uses TRBV14 with TRBJ2-3, with D uncertain. CDR1 is SGHDN and CDR2 is FVKESK in the germline V gene. V lost 1 base and J lost 6, with 8 bases in between. The CDR3 has 13 residues.

V and J are TRBV29-1 and TRBJ2-5; D tentatively fits TRBD1 or TRBD2 (6 bases each). Deletions cut 7 bases from V and 7 bases from J, with 16 bases between. CDR3 size: 12 residues. Germline CDR1 and CDR2: SQVTM and ANQGSEA. This chain's CDR3 is CSASTEGGTQYF. The CDR3 DNA follows: TGCAGCGCCTCGACTGAGGGGGGGACCCAGTACTTC.

The V gene is TRBV29-1, the J gene TRBJ1-5; D is undetermined. CDR1 and CDR2 (germline): SQVTM, ANQGSEA. The CDR3 spans 11 residues. V was cut by 2 bases and J by 12 bases, with 11 bases left in between. CDR3 sequence reads: CSVESDAVQHF. In DNA, the CDR3 is TGCAGCGTTGAAAGCGACGCGGTCCAGCATTTT.

The chain employs TRBV9 and TRBJ2-1; D tentatively reads TRBD1 or TRBD2 (5 bases each). Looked up from germline, CDR1 is SGDLS and CDR2 is YYNGEE. Trimming cost V 7 bases and J 10 bases, with 12 bases left between them. The CDR3 consists of 11 residues. CDR3 coding DNA: TGTGCCAGCGGAAGAGAGGGGGAGCAGTTCTTC. Its protein product is CASGREGEQFF. Full variable domain (rest looked up from reference TRBV9 and TRBJ2-1): DSGVTQTPKHLITATGQRVTLRCSPRSGDLSVYWYQQSLDQGLQFLIQYYNGEERAKGNILERFSAQQFPDLHSELNLSSLELGDSALYFCASGREGEQFFGPGTRLTVL.

This clonotype has only a few counts. The rearrangement joins TRBV10-2 to TRBJ2-7; perhaps D is TRBD1 or TRBD2 (6 bases each). The tail of the sequence fits TRBJ2-5 better, so the J call may be wrong. There are 15 residues in the CDR3. Germline-derived CDR1 and CDR2 are WSHSY and SAAADI. CDR3 loop: CASSERGGGGETQYF. Here the CDR3 DNA reads TGCGCCAGCAGTGAAAGAGGGGGAGGCGGAGAGACCCAGTACTTC.

There are a few counts of this clonotype. The V and J genes are TRBV9 and TRBJ2-5; D is undetermined. The J call is uncertain, as TRBJ2-1 better fits the DNA end. Germline CDR1 reads SGDLS; CDR2 reads YYNGEE. The CDR3 is made up of 14 amino acids. The CDR3 sequence: CASSSSEPRNEQFF. The CDR3 coding sequence is TGTGCCAGCAGCTCGAGCGAACCCAGAAACGAGCAGTTCTTC.